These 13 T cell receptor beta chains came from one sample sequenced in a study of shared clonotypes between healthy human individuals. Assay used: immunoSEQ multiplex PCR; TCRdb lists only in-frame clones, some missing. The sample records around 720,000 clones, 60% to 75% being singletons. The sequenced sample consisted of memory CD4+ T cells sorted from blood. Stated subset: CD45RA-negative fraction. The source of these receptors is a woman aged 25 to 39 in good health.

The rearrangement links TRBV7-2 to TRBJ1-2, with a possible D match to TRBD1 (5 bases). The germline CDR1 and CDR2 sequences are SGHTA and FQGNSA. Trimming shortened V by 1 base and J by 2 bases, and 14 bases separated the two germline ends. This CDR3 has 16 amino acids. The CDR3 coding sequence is TGTGCCAGCAGCTTAGGAGCGGCGGGGGGGAACTATGGCTACACCTTC. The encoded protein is CASSLGAAGGNYGYTF. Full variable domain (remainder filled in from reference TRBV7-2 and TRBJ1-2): GAGVSQSPSNKVTEKGKDVELRCDPISGHTALYWYRQSLGQGLEFLIYFQGNSAPDKSGLPSDRFSAERTGGSVSTLTIQRTQQEDSAVYLCASSLGAAGGNYGYTFGSGTRLTVV.

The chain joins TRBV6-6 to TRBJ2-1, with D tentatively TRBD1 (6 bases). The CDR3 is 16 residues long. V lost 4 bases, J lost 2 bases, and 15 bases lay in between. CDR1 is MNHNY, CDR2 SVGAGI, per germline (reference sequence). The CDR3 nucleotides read TGTGCCAGCAGTTCGACCTGGGACAAGACCTACAATGAGCAGTTCTTC. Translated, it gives CASSSTWDKTYNEQFF.

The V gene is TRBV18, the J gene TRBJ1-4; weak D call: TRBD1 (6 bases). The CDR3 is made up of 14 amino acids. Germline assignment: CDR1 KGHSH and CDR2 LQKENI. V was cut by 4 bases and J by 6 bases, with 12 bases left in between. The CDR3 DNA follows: TGTGCCAGCTCACTGTCAGGGGAGGATGAAAAACTGTTTTTT. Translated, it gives CASSLSGEDEKLFF.

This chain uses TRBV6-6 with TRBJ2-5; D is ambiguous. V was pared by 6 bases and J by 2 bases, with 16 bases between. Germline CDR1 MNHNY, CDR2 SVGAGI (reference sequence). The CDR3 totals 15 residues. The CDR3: CASRWDTRIQETQYF. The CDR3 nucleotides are TGTGCCAGCAGGTGGGATACACGGATTCAAGAGACCCAGTACTTC.

CDR3 loop: CAWRRDYLEQFF. CDR3 coding DNA: TGTGCCTGGAGACGGGATTATCTTGAGCAGTTCTTC. This sequence joins TRBV30 and TRBJ2-1; a possible D gene is TRBD2 (5 bases). The CDR3 contains 12 residues. The germline V and J ends were trimmed by 3 bases and 9 bases, with 12 bases remaining between them. The germline gives CDR1 GTSNPN, CDR2 SVGIG (reference sequence).

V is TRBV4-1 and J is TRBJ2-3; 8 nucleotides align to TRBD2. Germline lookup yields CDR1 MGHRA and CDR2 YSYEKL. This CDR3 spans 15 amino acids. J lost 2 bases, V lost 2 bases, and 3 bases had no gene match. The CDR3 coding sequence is TGCGCCAGCAGCCAACTACTAGCGGTCACAGATACGCAGTATTTT. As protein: CASSQLLAVTDTQYF.

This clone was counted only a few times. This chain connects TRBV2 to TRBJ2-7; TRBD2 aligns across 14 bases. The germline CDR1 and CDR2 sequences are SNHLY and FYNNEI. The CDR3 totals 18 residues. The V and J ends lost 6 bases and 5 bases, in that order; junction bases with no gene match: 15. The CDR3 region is CASRDAHRGLAGAHEQYF. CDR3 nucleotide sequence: TGTGCCAGCAGAGACGCCCATAGGGGACTAGCGGGAGCCCACGAGCAGTACTTC.

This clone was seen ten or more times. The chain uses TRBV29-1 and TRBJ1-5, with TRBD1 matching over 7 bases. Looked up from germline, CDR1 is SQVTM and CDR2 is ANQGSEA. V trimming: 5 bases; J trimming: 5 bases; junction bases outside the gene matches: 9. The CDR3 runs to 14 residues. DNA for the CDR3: TGCAGCGTTCGGGAGACAGGGATGGATCAGCCCCAGCATTTT. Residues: CSVRETGMDQPQHF.

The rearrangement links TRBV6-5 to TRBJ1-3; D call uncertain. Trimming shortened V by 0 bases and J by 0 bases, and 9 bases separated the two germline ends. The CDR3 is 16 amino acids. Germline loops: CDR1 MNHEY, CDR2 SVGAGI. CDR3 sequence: CASSYSPVSSGNTIYF. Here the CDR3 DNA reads TGTGCCAGCAGTTACTCGCCGGTGAGCTCTGGAAACACCATATATTTT.

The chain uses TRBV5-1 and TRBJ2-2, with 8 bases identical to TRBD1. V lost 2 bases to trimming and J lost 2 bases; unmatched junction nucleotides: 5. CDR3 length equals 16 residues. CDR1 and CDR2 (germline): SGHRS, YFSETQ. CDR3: CASSFLGTGNTGELFF. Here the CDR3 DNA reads TGCGCCAGCAGCTTTCTCGGGACAGGCAACACCGGGGAGCTGTTTTTT.

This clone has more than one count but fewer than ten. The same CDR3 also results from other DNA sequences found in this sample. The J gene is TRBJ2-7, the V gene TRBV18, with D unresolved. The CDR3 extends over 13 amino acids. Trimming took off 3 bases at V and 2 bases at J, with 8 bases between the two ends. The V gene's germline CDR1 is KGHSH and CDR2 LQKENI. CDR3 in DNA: TGTGCCAGCTCACCTAGCTTTCCCTACGAGCAGTACTTC. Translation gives CASSPSFPYEQYF.

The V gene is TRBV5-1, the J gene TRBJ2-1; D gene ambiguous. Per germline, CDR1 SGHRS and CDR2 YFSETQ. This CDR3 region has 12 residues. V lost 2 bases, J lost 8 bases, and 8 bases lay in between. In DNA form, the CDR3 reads TGCGCCAGCAGCTTAGGGAACTATGAGCAGTTCTTC. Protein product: CASSLGNYEQFF. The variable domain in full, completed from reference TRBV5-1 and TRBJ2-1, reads KAGVTQTPRYLIKTRGQQVTLSCSPISGHRSVSWYQQTPGQGLQFLFEYFSETQRNKGNFPGRFSGRQFSNSRSEMNVSTLELGDSALYLCASSLGNYEQFFGPGTRLTVL.

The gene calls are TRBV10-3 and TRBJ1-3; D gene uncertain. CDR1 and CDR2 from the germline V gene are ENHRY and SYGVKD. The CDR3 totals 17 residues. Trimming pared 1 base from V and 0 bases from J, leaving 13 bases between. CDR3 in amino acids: CAISEYLAPSSGNTIYF. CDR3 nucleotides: TGTGCCATCAGTGAGTACCTAGCTCCCAGCTCTGGAAACACCATATATTTT.